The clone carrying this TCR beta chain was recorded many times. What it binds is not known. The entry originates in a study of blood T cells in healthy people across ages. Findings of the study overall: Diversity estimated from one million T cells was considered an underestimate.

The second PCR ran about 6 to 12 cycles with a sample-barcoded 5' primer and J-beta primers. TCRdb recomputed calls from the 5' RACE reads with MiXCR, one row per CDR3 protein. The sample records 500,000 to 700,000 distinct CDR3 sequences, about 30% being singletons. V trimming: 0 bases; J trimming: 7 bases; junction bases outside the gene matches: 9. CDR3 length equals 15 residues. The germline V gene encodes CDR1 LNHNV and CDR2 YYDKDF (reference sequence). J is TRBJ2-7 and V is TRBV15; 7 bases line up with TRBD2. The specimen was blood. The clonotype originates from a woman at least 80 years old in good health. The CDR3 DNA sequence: TGTGCCACCAGCAGAGATGTAGGCGGGGGAAGGGAGCAGTACTTC. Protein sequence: CATSRDVGGGREQYF.